One sample yielded the 5 T cell receptor beta chains listed below, sequenced in a study of Graves' ophthalmopathy and Graves' hyperthyroidism. RNA transcripts provided the template for amplifying TCR beta CDR3 regions. HTBI primers were employed in first-round RT-PCR, then a second-round multiplex PCR followed. TCRdb reprocessed the multiplex PCR reads via MiXCR and lists one record per CDR3 protein. The table records about 740,000 distinct CDR3 sequences, about 44% of them present only once. The sequencing sample was made of peripheral blood. Receptors originate from an adult man with Graves' ophthalmopathy.

This sequence joins TRBV29-1 and TRBJ2-7; 14 bases agree with TRBD2. CDR1 SQVTM and CDR2 ANQGSEA come from the germline V gene. This CDR3 is built from 15 residues. J was trimmed by 6 bases and V by 7 bases; bases with no gene match: 11. CDR3 loop: CSATSGRASSGEQYF. The CDR3 DNA reads TGCAGCGCGACTAGCGGGAGGGCCTCTTCTGGCGAGCAGTACTTC.

This chain joins TRBV7-2 and TRBJ2-7, with D hard to call. Trimming removed 3 bases at V and 4 bases at J, with 13 bases between. Germline CDR1 is SGHTA and CDR2 is FQGNSA. The CDR3 has 14 residues. The CDR3 loop is CASSLGEPGYEQYF. The CDR3 DNA reads as TGTGCCAGCAGCTTGGGTGAGCCGGGTTACGAGCAGTACTTC.

To note about this clonotype: One junction end does not reproduce the germline sequence, and a read error may be involved. This chain uses TRBV29-1 with TRBJ1-2; 10 bases fit TRBD1. Germline assignment: CDR1 SQVTM and CDR2 ANQGSEA. This CDR3 comprises 13 residues. The CDR3 protein is CSVEGTGVEGYTF. The CDR3 DNA is TGCAGCGTGGAAGGGACAGGGGTTGAGGGCTACACCTTC.

In the case of this clonotype: A much larger clonotype is one base distant, so this may be a read error. The V gene is TRBV5-4, the J gene TRBJ1-2, with 7 bases lining up with TRBD1. The CDR3 has 15 amino acids. The germline V gene encodes CDR1 SGHNT and CDR2 YYREEE (reference sequence). With 0 bases clipped from V and 8 bases from J, the junction kept 10 bases outside the gene matches. The chain's CDR3 is CASSLGTGGPRGYTF. The CDR3 DNA sequence: TGTGCCAGCAGCTTGGGGACAGGTGGCCCCAGGGGCTACACCTTC.

This clonotype was recorded at least ten times. This chain connects TRBV20-1 to TRBJ2-7; a weak D match, TRBD2 (6 bases). Trimming stripped 0 bases from V and 5 bases from J, with 8 bases between. CDR3 length: 12 amino acids. CDR1 and CDR2 (germline): DFQATT, SNEGSKA (reference sequence). CDR3 loop: CSARDGTDEQYF. The CDR3 DNA is TGCAGTGCTAGAGATGGGACTGACGAGCAGTACTTC.